In its sample, the clone carrying this TCR beta chain was seen once. The CDR3 extends over 13 amino acids. Trimming took off 6 bases at V and 8 bases at J, with 11 bases between the two ends. This sample is part of a study of blood T cell repertoires in COVID-19. Sequenced by immunoSEQ multiplex PCR; TCRdb stores in-frame clones only, minus some. The table lists some 140,000 clones, more than 75% of them singletons, with under 15% in the top ten. The V call is TRBV23-1, the J call TRBJ1-6; perhaps TRBD1 as D (5 bases). TRBV23-1 qualifies as an ORF whose function is uncertain. The sequence derives from an older man with acute or convalescent COVID-19. Sequenced input: peripheral blood. CDR3 sequence reads: CASRRQRDSPLHF. CDR3 DNA sequence: TGCGCCAGCAGACGACAGCGGGATTCACCCCTCCACTTT.